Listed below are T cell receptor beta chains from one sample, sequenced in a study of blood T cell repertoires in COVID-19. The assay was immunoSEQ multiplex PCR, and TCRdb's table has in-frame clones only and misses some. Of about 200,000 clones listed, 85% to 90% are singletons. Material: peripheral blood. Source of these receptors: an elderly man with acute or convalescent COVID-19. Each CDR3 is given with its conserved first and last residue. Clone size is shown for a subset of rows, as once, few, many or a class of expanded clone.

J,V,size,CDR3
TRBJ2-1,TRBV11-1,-,CASSFSKHEQFF
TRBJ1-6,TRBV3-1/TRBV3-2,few,CASSSAGGSPLHF
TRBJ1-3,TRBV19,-,CASSSPGGWTGNTIYF
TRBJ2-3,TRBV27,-,CASSLTSPTDTQYF
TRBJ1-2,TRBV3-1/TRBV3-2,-,CASSLAGGNYGYTF
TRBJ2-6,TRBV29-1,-,CSAAGGQGASSGANVLTF
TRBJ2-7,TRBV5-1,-,CASSPGQGRYEQYF
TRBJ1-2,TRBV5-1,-,CASSMDRGDSTF
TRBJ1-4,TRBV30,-,CAWSVGQLNEKLFF
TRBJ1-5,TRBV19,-,CASSIQRGGGQPQHF
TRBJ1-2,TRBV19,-,CASNLGPGGARGYTF
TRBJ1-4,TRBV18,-,CASSAGLNEKLFF
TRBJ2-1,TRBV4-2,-,CASSPGTSGSNEQFF
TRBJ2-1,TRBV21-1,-,CASPPSRHNEQFF
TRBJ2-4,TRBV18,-,CASSLQQIGSMVKNIQYF
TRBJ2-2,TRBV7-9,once,CASSPQGALYTGELFF
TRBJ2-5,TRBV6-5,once,CATMRVPETQYF
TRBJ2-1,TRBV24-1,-,CATSDVQGATSGRAPNEQFF
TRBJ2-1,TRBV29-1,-,CSVEDPRSTDEQFF
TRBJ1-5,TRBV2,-,CASSARGNQPQHF
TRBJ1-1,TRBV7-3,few,CASSLKRQGILTEAFF
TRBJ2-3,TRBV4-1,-,CASSSRQTSGSTDTQYF